The 5 T cell receptor beta chains reported below all come from one sample, sequenced in a study of shared clonotypes between healthy human individuals. Libraries were prepared by immunoSEQ multiplex PCR; TCRdb keeps only in-frame clonotypes and omits some of them. Counted here are nearly 2 million clones, roughly 95% occurring once; the ten biggest clones make up less than 1.5%. Naive-designated CD8 cells lacked CD45RO, were positively enriched for CCR7, and omitted terminally differentiated effector memory CD45RA+ cells. The sequenced material came from naive CD8+ T cells sorted from blood. The receptors stem from a man aged 18-30 years in good health.

V usage is TRBV12-5 and J usage is TRBJ2-1, with 15 bases identical to TRBD2. The CDR3 has 17 residues. V shed 3 bases, J shed 8 bases, and the junction held 8 bases outside the gene matches. The V gene's germline CDR1 is LGHNT and CDR2 FRNRAP. CDR3 nucleotides: TGTGCTAGTGGTTTCGGACTAGCGGGAGGGCCGGATTATGAGCAGTTCTTC. As protein: CASGFGLAGGPDYEQFF. Drawing the rest from reference TRBV12-5 and TRBJ2-1, the complete variable domain is DARVTQTPRHKVTEMGQEVTMRCQPILGHNTVFWYRQTMMQGLELLAYFRNRAPLDDSGMPKDRFSAEMPDATLATLKIQPSEPRDSAVYFCASGFGLAGGPDYEQFFGPGTRLTVL.

Comment on this clone: The sample has other DNA sequences that encode this CDR3 too. The chain combines TRBV6-5 with TRBJ2-7; 8 bases are shared with TRBD1. V lost 6 bases to trimming and J lost 0 bases; unmatched junction nucleotides: 4. The germline CDR1 and CDR2 sequences are MNHEY and SVGAGI. The CDR3 contains 14 residues. The CDR3 nucleotides read TGTGCCAGCAGCCCCGGACAGGGCTCCTACGAGCAGTACTTC. The encoded protein is CASSPGQGSYEQYF.

The chain joins TRBV2 to TRBJ2-5; D is uncertain. With 8 bases removed from V and 1 base from J, the gap between germline ends came to 17 bases. CDR3 length: 15 amino acids. In germline, CDR1 is SNHLY, CDR2 FYNNEI. The DNA for the CDR3 is TGTGCCAGCTCGGTCTGGGTTACTCCCCAAGAGACCCAGTACTTC. It is translated as CASSVWVTPQETQYF.

The V gene is TRBV6-1, the J gene TRBJ1-5, with D maybe TRBD1 (5 bases). Trimming took off 6 bases at V and 4 bases at J, with 13 bases between the two ends. Germline values: CDR1 MNHNS, CDR2 SASEGT. CDR3 length: 14 residues. The CDR3, as DNA: TGTGCCAGCAGCCCCGGGGCTCATAATCAGCCCCAGCATTTT. Translated, it gives CASSPGAHNQPQHF.

The chain has TRBV5-3 and TRBJ2-1, with 7 bases matching TRBD2. TRBV5-3 has ORF status, its function being uncertain. The V gene end was trimmed by 4 bases and the J gene end by 2 bases; junction bases not matched to a gene: 18. The CDR3 extends over 19 amino acids. The CDR3 reads CARSVVGLVKVGPYNEQFF. DNA for the CDR3: TGTGCCAGAAGCGTAGTAGGACTAGTAAAAGTAGGCCCCTACAATGAGCAGTTCTTC.